These T cell receptor beta chains were read from a single sample in a study of Graves' ophthalmopathy and Graves' hyperthyroidism. Each CDR3 protein gets one entry after TCRdb re-called the multiplex PCR reads with MiXCR. The table shows hundreds of thousands of distinct CDR3 sequences, with over 20% occurring only once. Specimen: peripheral blood. The receptors derive from a woman aged 18-29 years with stable Graves' hyperthyroidism. CDR3s leave out the opening cysteine and the closing phenylalanine or tryptophan. The order of the fields is V gene, D gene, CDR3 protein. The D gene is left open where the match is weak.

V gene: TRBV6-1
D gene: .
CDR3 protein: ASIPDSNQPQH

V gene: TRBV15
D gene: .
CDR3 protein: ATSRGTDFKAF

V gene: TRBV20-1
D gene: TRBD1
CDR3 protein: SAQADRGISGIQY

V gene: TRBV12-3/TRBV12-4
D gene: .
CDR3 protein: ASSRDTLSYEQY

V gene: TRBV12-3/TRBV12-4
D gene: .
CDR3 protein: ASSRGAEETQY

V gene: TRBV20-1
D gene: .
CDR3 protein: SARMAQGLTPEAF

V gene: TRBV30
D gene: .
CDR3 protein: ACSRPSNYGYT

V gene: TRBV12-3/TRBV12-4
D gene: TRBD2
CDR3 protein: ASSLRRGGNTDTQY

V gene: TRBV15
D gene: TRBD1
CDR3 protein: ATSLLGQGRDTEAF

V gene: TRBV7-9
D gene: .
CDR3 protein: ASSLRGAVEQY

V gene: TRBV27
D gene: TRBD2
CDR3 protein: ASSFFPRLAGFAGELF

V gene: TRBV9
D gene: TRBD1
CDR3 protein: ASSPNPGDRVSSEQY

V gene: TRBV7-8
D gene: .
CDR3 protein: ASSFNSVTEAF

V gene: TRBV6-4
D gene: .
CDR3 protein: ASSYLRQAPI

V gene: TRBV27
D gene: .
CDR3 protein: ASSKTGGLNQPQH

V gene: TRBV14
D gene: .
CDR3 protein: ASSQKVYGGNQPQH

V gene: TRBV6-1
D gene: .
CDR3 protein: ASGSHGRTRYEQY

V gene: TRBV5-1
D gene: .
CDR3 protein: ASSLGRSSYNEQF

V gene: TRBV18
D gene: TRBD1
CDR3 protein: ASSPQHAGQGYGYT

V gene: TRBV12-3/TRBV12-4
D gene: .
CDR3 protein: ASSLGGVWQPQH

V gene: TRBV28
D gene: .
CDR3 protein: ASKDTRDAF

V gene: TRBV6-1
D gene: .
CDR3 protein: ASSEGHDYQPQH

V gene: TRBV3-1
D gene: TRBD2
CDR3 protein: ASSLWTSQETKNIQY

V gene: TRBV12-3/TRBV12-4
D gene: .
CDR3 protein: ASSRGENIQY

V gene: TRBV5-1
D gene: .
CDR3 protein: ASSLDLPRGEAF

V gene: TRBV9
D gene: .
CDR3 protein: ASSVEGQLNTEAF

V gene: TRBV6-2/TRBV6-3
D gene: TRBD1
CDR3 protein: ASGGQGLQPQH

V gene: TRBV20-1
D gene: TRBD1
CDR3 protein: SAPHPDRAHFSYEQY

V gene: TRBV3-1
D gene: TRBD2
CDR3 protein: ASSDNLLAGVAGELF

V gene: TRBV7-2
D gene: TRBD2
CDR3 protein: ASSLAEIAGAYEQY

V gene: TRBV15
D gene: .
CDR3 protein: ATSRNGNRVQETQY

V gene: TRBV15
D gene: .
CDR3 protein: ATSERGPLH

V gene: TRBV12-3/TRBV12-4
D gene: TRBD2
CDR3 protein: ASGKLAGGETQY

V gene: TRBV27
D gene: .
CDR3 protein: ASGLGGPRDEQY

V gene: TRBV27
D gene: TRBD2
CDR3 protein: ASRHASGSGSETQY

V gene: TRBV5-1
D gene: .
CDR3 protein: ASSLTAVAYEQY

V gene: TRBV6-1
D gene: .
CDR3 protein: AMSNSVNTEAF

V gene: TRBV3-1
D gene: .
CDR3 protein: ASSGGLVLTEAF

V gene: TRBV13
D gene: .
CDR3 protein: ASSLTGKGTQY

V gene: TRBV5-6
D gene: TRBD1
CDR3 protein: ASSQGGRAGEAF

V gene: TRBV30
D gene: .
CDR3 protein: AWSVGWGSEQY

V gene: TRBV7-2
D gene: .
CDR3 protein: ASSPGRGNEAF

V gene: TRBV25-1
D gene: TRBD2
CDR3 protein: ASSDRVGGGGSKNIQY

V gene: TRBV11-2
D gene: .
CDR3 protein: ASRRTGPHEQY

V gene: TRBV7-2
D gene: .
CDR3 protein: ASSLVEGGNYGYT

V gene: TRBV3-1
D gene: TRBD2
CDR3 protein: ASSPLTSGYEQY